The 10 T cell receptor beta chains below come from one sample, sequenced in a study of cytomegalovirus exposure and HLA in healthy donors. Researchers ran the PCR with 60 Vbeta and 13 Jbeta primers. The repertoire was sequenced with immunoSEQ multiplex PCR; TCRdb's copy has only in-frame clones and lacks some. The sample shows 150,000 to 200,000 clones, around 80% of them seen only once. Sequenced: PBMCs. These receptors were obtained from a man aged 18 to 29 in good health and CMV-seropositive.

In nucleotides, the CDR3 is TGTGCCAGCGCATGGGACACCTCCGGCCACAATGAGCAGTTCTTC. This gives the protein CASAWDTSGHNEQFF. The rearrangement uses TRBV2 and TRBJ2-1, with D maybe TRBD1 (6 bases). V was pared by 8 bases and J by 5 bases, with 19 bases between. Germline CDR1 SNHLY, CDR2 FYNNEI. The length of the CDR3 is 15 residues.

V is TRBV29-1 and J is TRBJ2-2; D possibly corresponds to TRBD2 (6 bases). This CDR3 comprises 15 residues. CDR1 is SQVTM, CDR2 ANQGSEA, per germline. V lost 3 bases and J 3 bases, leaving 14 bases between the germline ends. The CDR3 nucleotides read TGCAGCGTTGATTCGGGGAGGTTCGACACCGGGGAGCTGTTTTTT. This sequence encodes CSVDSGRFDTGELFF.

V and J are TRBV28 and TRBJ2-4; 14 bases fit TRBD2. Germline CDR1 is MDHEN and CDR2 is SYDVKM. J lost 7 bases, V lost 2 bases, and 7 bases had no gene match. This CDR3 is 17 amino acids long. The CDR3 region is CASSLRKTSGRANIQYF. The CDR3 coding sequence is TGTGCCAGCAGTTTACGAAAGACTAGCGGGAGGGCCAACATTCAGTACTTC.

The V gene is TRBV6-5, the J gene TRBJ1-2; TRBD1 is a possible D gene (6 bases). Trimming shortened V by 5 bases and J by 4 bases, and 11 bases separated the two germline ends. The CDR3 has 13 amino acids. Germline V gene data show CDR1 as MNHEY and CDR2 as SVGAGI. Here the CDR3 DNA reads TGTGCCAGCAGTAAACAGGGAATCTATGGCTACACCTTC. Protein: CASSKQGIYGYTF.

The chain recombines TRBV10-3 with TRBJ1-5; 8 bases line up with TRBD1. V lost 4 bases and J lost 0; bases outside the gene matches: 5. Germline V gene data show CDR1 as ENHRY and CDR2 as SYGVKD. CDR3 length: 16 residues. CDR3 residues: CAISVGQVSSNQPQHF. The CDR3 bases are TGTGCCATCAGTGTGGGACAGGTCTCTAGCAATCAGCCCCAGCATTTT.

The rearrangement links TRBV10-1 to TRBJ2-1; 9 bases are shared with TRBD1. V was pared by 0 bases and J by 3 bases, with 3 bases of the junction left unmatched. Germline V gene sequence: CDR1 WNHNN, CDR2 SYGVQD (reference sequence). This CDR3 contains 16 residues. CDR3 bases: TGCGCCAGCAGTGAGTCAACAGGGGGCTACTACAATGAGCAGTTCTTC. Its translation: CASSESTGGYYNEQFF.

The J gene is TRBJ2-2, the V gene TRBV18; TRBD1 agrees at 9 bases. J was trimmed by 1 base and V by 5 bases; bases with no gene match: 2. The CDR3 extends over 15 amino acids. The germline CDR1 and CDR2 sequences are KGHSH and LQKENI. The CDR3 reads CASSKGQGNTGELFF. CDR3 nucleotide sequence: TGTGCCAGCTCAAAGGGACAGGGGAACACCGGGGAGCTGTTTTTT.

The chain links TRBV6-5 to TRBJ1-2, with 8 bases identical to TRBD1. The J segment lost 8 bases and the V segment lost 0 bases, leaving 8 bases of the junction unmatched. This CDR3 region has 15 residues. From germline, CDR1 is MNHEY and CDR2 SVGAGI. The CDR3 nucleotides read TGTGCCAGCAGTTACTCGGGGGGTACAGGGGGAGGCTACACCTTC. Amino acids: CASSYSGGTGGGYTF.

This clone was counted once. One end of the junction varies from germline; a read error may be responsible. The genes are TRBV7-3 and TRBJ2-3; D may match TRBD1 or TRBD2 (5 bases each). Germline loops: CDR1 SGHTA, CDR2 FQGTGA. This CDR3 has 14 residues. Here the CDR3 reads CASNLGENGNTQYF. The CDR3 DNA is TGTGCCAGCAACTTAGGGGAGAATGGGAATACGCAGTATTTT.

V and J are TRBV7-3 and TRBJ2-1; 9 bases line up with TRBD2. With 4 bases clipped from V and 5 bases from J, the junction kept 6 bases outside the gene matches. The CDR3 covers 15 residues. Germline-derived CDR1 and CDR2 are SGHTA and FQGTGA. This CDR3 is CASSSLREGNNEQFF. The CDR3 nucleotides are TGTGCCAGCAGCTCCTTGCGGGAGGGTAACAATGAGCAGTTCTTC.